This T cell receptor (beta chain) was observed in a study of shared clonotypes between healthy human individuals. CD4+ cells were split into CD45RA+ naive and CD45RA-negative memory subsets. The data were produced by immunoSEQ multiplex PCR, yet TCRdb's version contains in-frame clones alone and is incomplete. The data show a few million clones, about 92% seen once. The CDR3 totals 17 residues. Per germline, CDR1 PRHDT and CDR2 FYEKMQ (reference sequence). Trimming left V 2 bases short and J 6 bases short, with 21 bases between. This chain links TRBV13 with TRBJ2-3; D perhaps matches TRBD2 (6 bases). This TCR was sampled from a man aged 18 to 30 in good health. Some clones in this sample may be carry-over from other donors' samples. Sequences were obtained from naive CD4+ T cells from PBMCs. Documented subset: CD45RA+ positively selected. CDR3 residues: CASSLSPGTAIADTQYF. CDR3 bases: TGTGCCAGCAGCTTATCCCCCGGGACTGCTATCGCCGATACGCAGTATTTT.